The source of this T cell receptor beta chain is a study of Graves' ophthalmopathy and Graves' hyperthyroidism. The V end lost 4 bases, the J end lost 3 bases, and 16 bases lay between the germline ends. Per germline, CDR1 SGHRS and CDR2 YFSETQ. The CDR3 sequence is 15 residues long. PBMCs originated in less than 11 ml of fresh peripheral blood. RNA transcripts were the template, and TCR beta CDR3 regions were amplified from them. Investigators did first-round RT-PCR with HTBI primers, then second-round multiplex PCR. TCRdb re-called the multiplex PCR reads through MiXCR, storing one row per CDR3 protein. Of 150,000 or so distinct CDR3 sequences in the sample, 39% were seen once. This clonotype was recorded at least ten times.

The rearrangement links TRBV5-1 to TRBJ2-5; unclear D gene. The sample taken for sequencing was peripheral blood. This TCR was recovered from a man aged 25 to 40 with Graves' ophthalmopathy. In DNA, the CDR3 is TGCGCCAGCAGCAGAAGACGGTTTGGTGAAGAGACCCAGTACTTC. Protein: CASSRRRFGEETQYF.